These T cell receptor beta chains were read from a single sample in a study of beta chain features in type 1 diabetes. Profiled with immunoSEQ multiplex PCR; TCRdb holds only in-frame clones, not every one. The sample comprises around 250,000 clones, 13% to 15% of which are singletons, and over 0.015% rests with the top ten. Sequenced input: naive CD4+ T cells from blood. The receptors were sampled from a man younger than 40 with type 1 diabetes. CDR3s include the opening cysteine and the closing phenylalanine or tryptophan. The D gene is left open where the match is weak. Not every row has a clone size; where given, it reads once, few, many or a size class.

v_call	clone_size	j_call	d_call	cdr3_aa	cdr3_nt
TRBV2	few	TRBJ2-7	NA	CASSVRVSYEQYF	TGTGCCAGCAGTGTCAGGGTGTCCTACGAGCAGTACTTC
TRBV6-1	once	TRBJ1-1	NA	CASRTGEAFF	TGTGCCAGCAGAACAGGTGAAGCTTTCTTT
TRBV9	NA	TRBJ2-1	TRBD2	CASSVGTSGAYNEQFF	TGTGCCAGCAGCGTAGGCACTAGCGGGGCCTACAATGAGCAGTTCTTC
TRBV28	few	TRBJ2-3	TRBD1	CASSTGQGPDTQYF	TGTGCCAGCAGTACGGGACAGGGACCAGATACGCAGTATTTT
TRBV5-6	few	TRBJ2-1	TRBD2	CASSLTGLADPNEQFF	TGTGCCAGCAGCTTAACGGGACTAGCGGACCCGAATGAGCAGTTCTTC
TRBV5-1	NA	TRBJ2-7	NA	CASTPTGQTYEQYF	TGCGCCAGCACGCCGACAGGACAGACCTACGAGCAGTACTTC
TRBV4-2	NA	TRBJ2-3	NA	CASSQGGEPTDTQYF	TGTGCCAGCAGCCAAGGGGGGGAACCCACAGATACGCAGTATTTT
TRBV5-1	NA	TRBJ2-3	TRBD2	CASRRSGTSGYTDTQYF	TGCGCCAGCAGACGTTCCGGGACTAGCGGTTACACAGATACGCAGTATTTT
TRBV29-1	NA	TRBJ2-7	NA	CSPHFGSYEQYF	TGCAGCCCCCACTTCGGCTCCTACGAGCAGTACTTC
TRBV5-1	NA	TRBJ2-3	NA	CASSPGEVTDTQYF	TGCGCCAGCAGCCCGGGGGAGGTCACAGATACGCAGTATTTT
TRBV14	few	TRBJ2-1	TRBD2	CASSQVWGTSGSMNEQFF	TGTGCCAGCAGCCAAGTTTGGGGGACTAGCGGGAGTATGAATGAGCAGTTCTTC
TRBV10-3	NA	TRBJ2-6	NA	CAIDTGPLSGANVLTF	TGTGCCATCGATACAGGGCCCCTCTCTGGGGCCAACGTCCTGACTTTC
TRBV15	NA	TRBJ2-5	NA	CATSRGATQETQYF	TGTGCCACCAGCAGAGGGGCGACACAAGAGACCCAGTACTTC